This T cell receptor beta chain appears in the sequencing data of a study of T cell clones after liver transplantation. Germline loops: CDR1 MGHRA, CDR2 YSYEKL. The CDR3 is 14 amino acids. V was pared by 0 bases and J by 4 bases, with 8 bases between. Libraries were prepared by immunoSEQ multiplex PCR; TCRdb keeps only in-frame clonotypes and omits some of them. The sample holds some 6,000 clones; approximately 80% are singletons and the top ten take more than 10%. The clonotype comes from a human patient who received a liver transplant. The T cells may come from the graft donor. This material consisted of CD8+ T cells from blood, taken around 42 months after liver transplant. V usage is TRBV4-1 and J usage is TRBJ2-3; no firm D call. CDR3 region: CASSQEDGADTQYF. The CDR3 DNA follows: TGCGCCAGCAGCCAAGAGGATGGAGCAGATACGCAGTATTTT.